This T cell receptor beta chain comes out of a study of shared clonotypes between healthy human individuals. Study details: Donors were a couple of women and three men aged 18 to 49. Broader study findings: Roughly 5% of naive CD4 clonotypes were shared across a handful of donors.

The assay was immunoSEQ multiplex PCR, and TCRdb's table has in-frame clones only and misses some. The sample lists about 2.4 million clones; over 85% were seen once. With regard to this clone: The antigen remains undetermined.

Germline loops: CDR1 SGHRS, CDR2 YFSETQ. Trimming pared 2 bases from V and 8 bases from J, leaving 16 bases between. The CDR3 totals 15 residues. The sequencing sample was made of naive CD4+ T cells from PBMCs. Subset of the sample: CD45RA+ positively selected. The rearrangement links TRBV5-1 to TRBJ2-2; tentatively, D is TRBD1 (6 bases). The sequence was collected from a man between 18 and 35 years old in good health. Some clones in this sample may be carry-over from other donors' samples. The CDR3 loop reads CASSFDGTLSGELFF. In nucleotides, the CDR3 is TGCGCCAGCAGCTTCGACGGGACATTAAGTGGGGAGCTGTTTTTT.